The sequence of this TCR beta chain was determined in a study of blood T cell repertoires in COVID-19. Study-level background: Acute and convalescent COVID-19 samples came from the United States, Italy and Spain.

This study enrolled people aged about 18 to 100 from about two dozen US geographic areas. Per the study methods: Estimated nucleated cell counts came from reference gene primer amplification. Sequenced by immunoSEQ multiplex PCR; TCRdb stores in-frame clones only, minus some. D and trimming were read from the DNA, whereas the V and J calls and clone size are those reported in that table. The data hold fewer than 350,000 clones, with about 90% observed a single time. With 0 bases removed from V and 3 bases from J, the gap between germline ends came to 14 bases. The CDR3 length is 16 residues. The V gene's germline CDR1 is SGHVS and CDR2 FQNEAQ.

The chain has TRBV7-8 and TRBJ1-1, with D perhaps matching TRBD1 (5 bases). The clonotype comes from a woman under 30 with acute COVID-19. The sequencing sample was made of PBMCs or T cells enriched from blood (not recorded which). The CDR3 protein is CASSLAPGPRDTEAFF. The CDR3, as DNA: TGTGCCAGCAGCTTAGCGCCAGGGCCACGGGACACTGAAGCTTTCTTT.